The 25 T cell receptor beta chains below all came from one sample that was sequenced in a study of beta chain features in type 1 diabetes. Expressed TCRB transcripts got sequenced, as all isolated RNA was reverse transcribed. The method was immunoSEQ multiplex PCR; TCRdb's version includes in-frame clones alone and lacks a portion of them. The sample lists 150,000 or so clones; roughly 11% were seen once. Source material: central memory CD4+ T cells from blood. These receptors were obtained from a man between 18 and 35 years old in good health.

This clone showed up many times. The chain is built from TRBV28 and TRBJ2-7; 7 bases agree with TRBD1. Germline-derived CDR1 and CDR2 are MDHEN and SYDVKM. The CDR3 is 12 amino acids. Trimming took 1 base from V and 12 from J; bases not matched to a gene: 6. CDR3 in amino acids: CASSLSQGLSYF. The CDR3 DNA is TGTGCCAGCAGTTTATCACAGGGGCTGTCGTACTTC.

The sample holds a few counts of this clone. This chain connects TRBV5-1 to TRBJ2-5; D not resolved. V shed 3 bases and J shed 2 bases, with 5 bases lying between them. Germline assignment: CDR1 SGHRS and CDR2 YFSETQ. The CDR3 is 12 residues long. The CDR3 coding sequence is TGCGCCAGCAGCTCCAATCAAGAGACCCAGTACTTC. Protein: CASSSNQETQYF.

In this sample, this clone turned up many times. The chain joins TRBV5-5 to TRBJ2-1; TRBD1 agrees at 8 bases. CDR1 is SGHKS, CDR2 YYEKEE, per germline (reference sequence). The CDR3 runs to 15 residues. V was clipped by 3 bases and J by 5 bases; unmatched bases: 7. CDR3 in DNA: TGTGCCAGCAGCTCCTTGGACAGGGATCACAATGAGCAGTTCTTC. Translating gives CASSSLDRDHNEQFF.

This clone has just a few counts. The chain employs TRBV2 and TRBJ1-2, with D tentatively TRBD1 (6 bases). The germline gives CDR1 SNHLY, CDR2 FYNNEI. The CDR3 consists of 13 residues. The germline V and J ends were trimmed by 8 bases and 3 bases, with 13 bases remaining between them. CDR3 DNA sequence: TGTGCCAGCTCTGTACAGGGTGACTATGGCTACACCTTC. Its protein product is CASSVQGDYGYTF.

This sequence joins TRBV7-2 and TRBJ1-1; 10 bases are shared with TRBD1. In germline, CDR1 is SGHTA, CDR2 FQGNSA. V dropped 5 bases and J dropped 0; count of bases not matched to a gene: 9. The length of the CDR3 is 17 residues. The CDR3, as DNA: TGTGCCAGCAGCACACGTCCGGGACAGGGGATGAACACTGAAGCTTTCTTT. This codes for CASSTRPGQGMNTEAFF. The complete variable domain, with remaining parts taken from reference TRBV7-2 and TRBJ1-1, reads GAGVSQSPSNKVTEKGKDVELRCDPISGHTALYWYRQSLGQGLEFLIYFQGNSAPDKSGLPSDRFSAERTGGSVSTLTIQRTQQEDSAVYLCASSTRPGQGMNTEAFFGQGTRLTVV.

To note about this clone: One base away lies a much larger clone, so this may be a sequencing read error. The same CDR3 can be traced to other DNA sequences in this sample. CDR3 DNA: TGCGCCAGCAGCCAAGGGCCTAACGAAAAACTGTTTTTT. Amino acids: CASSQGPNEKLFF. The rearrangement links TRBV4-3 to TRBJ1-4; D is undetermined. The germline gives CDR1 LGHNA, CDR2 YSLEER. CDR3 size: 13 residues.

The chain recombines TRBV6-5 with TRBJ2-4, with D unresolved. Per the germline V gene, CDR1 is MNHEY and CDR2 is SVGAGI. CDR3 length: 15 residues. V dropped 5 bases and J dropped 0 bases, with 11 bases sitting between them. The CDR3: CASSGLGLAKNIQYF. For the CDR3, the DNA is TGTGCCAGCAGTGGTTTGGGATTAGCCAAAAACATTCAGTACTTC.

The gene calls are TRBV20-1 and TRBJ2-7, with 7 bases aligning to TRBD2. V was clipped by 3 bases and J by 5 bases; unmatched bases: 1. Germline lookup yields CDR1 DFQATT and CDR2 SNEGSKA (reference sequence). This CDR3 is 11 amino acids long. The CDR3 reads CSARTSHEQYF. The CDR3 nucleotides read TGCAGTGCTAGGACTAGCCACGAGCAGTACTTC.

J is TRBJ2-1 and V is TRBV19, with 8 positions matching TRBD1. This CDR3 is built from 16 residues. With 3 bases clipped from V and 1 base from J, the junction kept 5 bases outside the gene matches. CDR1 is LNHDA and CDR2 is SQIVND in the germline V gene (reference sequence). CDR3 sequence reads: CASSIGQGASYNEQFF. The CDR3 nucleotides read TGTGCCAGTAGTATCGGACAGGGAGCTTCCTACAATGAGCAGTTCTTC.

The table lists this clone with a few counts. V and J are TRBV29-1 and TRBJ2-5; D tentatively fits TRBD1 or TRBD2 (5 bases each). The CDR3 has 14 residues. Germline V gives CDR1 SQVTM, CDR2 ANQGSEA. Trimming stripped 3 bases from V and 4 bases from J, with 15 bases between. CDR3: CSVEEPQGVETQYF. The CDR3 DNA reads TGCAGCGTTGAGGAGCCCCAGGGAGTAGAGACCCAGTACTTC. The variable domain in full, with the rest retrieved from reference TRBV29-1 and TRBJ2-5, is SAVISQKPSRDICQRGTSLTIQCQVDSQVTMMFWYRQQPGQSLTLIATANQGSEATYESGFVIDKFPISRPNLTFSTLTVSNMSPEDSSIYLCSVEEPQGVETQYFGPGTRLLVL.

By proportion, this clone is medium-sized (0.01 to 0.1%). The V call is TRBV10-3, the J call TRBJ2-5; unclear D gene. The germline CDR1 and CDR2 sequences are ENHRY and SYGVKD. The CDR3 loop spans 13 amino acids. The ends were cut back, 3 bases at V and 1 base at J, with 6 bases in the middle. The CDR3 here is CAISDSSQETQYF. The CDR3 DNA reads TGTGCCATCAGTGACAGCTCCCAAGAGACCCAGTACTTC.

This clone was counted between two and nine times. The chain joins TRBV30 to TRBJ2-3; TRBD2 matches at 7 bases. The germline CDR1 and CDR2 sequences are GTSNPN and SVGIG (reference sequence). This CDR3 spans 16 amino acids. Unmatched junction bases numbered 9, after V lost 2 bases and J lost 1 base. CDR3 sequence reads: CAWSRPVRGGTDTQYF. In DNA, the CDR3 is TGTGCCTGGAGTCGCCCCGTCCGGGGGGGCACAGATACGCAGTATTTT. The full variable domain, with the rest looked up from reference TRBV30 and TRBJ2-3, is SQTIHQWPATLVQPVGSPLSLECTVEGTSNPNLYWYRQAAGRGLQLLFYSVGIGQISSEVPQNLSASRPQDRQFILSSKKLLLSDSGFYLCAWSRPVRGGTDTQYFGPGTRLTVL.

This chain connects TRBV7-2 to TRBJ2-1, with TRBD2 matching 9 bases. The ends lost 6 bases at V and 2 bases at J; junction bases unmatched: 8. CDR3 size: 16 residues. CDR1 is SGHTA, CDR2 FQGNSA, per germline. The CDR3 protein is CASRPKKRGAYNEQFF. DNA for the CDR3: TGTGCCAGCAGACCCAAGAAGCGGGGGGCCTACAATGAGCAGTTCTTC.

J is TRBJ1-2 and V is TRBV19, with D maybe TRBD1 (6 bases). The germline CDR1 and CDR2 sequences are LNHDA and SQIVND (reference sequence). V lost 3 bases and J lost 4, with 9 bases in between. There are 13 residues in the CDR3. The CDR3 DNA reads TGTGCCAGTAGTATCGTGGACAGCTATGGCTACACCTTC. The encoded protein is CASSIVDSYGYTF. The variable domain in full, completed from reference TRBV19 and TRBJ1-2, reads DGGITQSPKYLFRKEGQNVTLSCEQNLNHDAMYWYRQDPGQGLRLIYYSQIVNDFQKGDIAEGYSVSREKKESFPLTVTSAQKNPTAFYLCASSIVDSYGYTFGSGTRLTVV.

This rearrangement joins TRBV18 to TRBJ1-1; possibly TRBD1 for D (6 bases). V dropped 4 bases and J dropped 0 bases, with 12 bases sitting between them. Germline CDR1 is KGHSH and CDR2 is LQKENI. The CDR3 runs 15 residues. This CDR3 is CASSLQGPLNTEAFF. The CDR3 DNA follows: TGTGCCAGCTCACTACAGGGACCGCTGAACACTGAAGCTTTCTTT.

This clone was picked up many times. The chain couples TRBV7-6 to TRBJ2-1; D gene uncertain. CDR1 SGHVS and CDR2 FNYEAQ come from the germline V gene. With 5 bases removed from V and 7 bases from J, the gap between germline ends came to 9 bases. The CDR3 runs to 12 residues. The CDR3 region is CASSRERNEQFF. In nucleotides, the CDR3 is TGTGCCAGCAGCCGCGAGAGAAATGAGCAGTTCTTC.

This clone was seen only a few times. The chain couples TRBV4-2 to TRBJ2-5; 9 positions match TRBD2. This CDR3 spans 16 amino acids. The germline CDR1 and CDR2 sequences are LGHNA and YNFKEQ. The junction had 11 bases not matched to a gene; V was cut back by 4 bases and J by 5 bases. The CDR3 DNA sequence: TGTGCCAGCAGCCCCCCGGGTAGCGGGAGTGGGGAGACCCAGTACTTC. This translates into CASSPPGSGSGETQYF.

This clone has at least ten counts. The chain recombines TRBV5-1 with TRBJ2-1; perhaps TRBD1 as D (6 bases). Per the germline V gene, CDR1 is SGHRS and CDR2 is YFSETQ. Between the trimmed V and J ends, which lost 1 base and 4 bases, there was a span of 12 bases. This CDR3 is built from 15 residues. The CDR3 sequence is CASSLRQATYNEQFF. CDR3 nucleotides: TGCGCCAGCAGCTTGCGACAGGCAACATACAATGAGCAGTTCTTC. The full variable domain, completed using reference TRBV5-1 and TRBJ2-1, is KAGVTQTPRYLIKTRGQQVTLSCSPISGHRSVSWYQQTPGQGLQFLFEYFSETQRNKGNFPGRFSGRQFSNSRSEMNVSTLELGDSALYLCASSLRQATYNEQFFGPGTRLTVL.

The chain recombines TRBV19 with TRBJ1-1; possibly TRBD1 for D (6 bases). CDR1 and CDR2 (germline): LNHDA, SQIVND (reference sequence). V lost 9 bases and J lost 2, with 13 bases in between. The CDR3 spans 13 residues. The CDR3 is CASNRVINTEAFF. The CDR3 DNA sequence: TGTGCCAGCAACAGGGTAATTAACACTGAAGCTTTCTTT.

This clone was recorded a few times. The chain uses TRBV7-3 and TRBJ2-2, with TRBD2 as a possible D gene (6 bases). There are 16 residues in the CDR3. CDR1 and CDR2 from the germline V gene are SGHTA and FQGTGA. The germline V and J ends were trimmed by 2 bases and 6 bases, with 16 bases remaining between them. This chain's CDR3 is CASSLSTGAVPGELFF. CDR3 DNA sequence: TGTGCCAGCAGCTTATCAACGGGAGCAGTTCCCGGGGAGCTGTTTTTT.

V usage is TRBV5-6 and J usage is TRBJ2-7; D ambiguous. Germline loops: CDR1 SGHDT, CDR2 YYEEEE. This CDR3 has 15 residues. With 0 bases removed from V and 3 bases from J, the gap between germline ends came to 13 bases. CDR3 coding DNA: TGTGCCAGCAGCTTGGTGGTTAGGGTAGGCTACGAGCAGTACTTC. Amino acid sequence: CASSLVVRVGYEQYF.

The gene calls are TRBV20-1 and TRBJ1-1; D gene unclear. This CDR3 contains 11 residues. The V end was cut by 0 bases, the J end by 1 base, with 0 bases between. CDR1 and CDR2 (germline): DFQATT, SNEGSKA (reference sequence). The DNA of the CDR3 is TGCAGTGCTAGAGAGAACACTGAAGCTTTCTTT. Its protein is CSARENTEAFF.

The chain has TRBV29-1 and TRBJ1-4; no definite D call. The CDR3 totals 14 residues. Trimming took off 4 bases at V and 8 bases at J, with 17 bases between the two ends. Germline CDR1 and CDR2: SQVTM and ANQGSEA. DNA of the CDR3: TGCAGCGTTGGTAACGGTGTCGGGCTCGAAAAACTGTTTTTT. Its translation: CSVGNGVGLEKLFF.

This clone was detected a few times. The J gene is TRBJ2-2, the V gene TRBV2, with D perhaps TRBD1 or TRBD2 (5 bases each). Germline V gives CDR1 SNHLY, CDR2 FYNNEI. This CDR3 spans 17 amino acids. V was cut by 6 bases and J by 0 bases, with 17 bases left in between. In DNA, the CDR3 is TGTGCCAGCAGGACCCGGGACGGCCGACCGAACACCGGGGAGCTGTTTTTT. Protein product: CASRTRDGRPNTGELFF.

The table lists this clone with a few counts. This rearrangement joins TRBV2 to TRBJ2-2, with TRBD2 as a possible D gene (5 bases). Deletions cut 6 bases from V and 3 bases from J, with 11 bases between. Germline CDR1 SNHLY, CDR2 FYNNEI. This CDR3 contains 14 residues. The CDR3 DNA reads TGTGCCAGCAGGACTACCAGCTACACCGGGGAGCTGTTTTTT. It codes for CASRTTSYTGELFF.